Given below is one TCR beta chain in context. The antigen is unknown. This entry comes from a study of cytomegalovirus exposure and HLA in healthy donors. Broader study findings: TCR beta sequences reportedly predicted the HLA-A and HLA-B alleles of most subjects accurately. Other equally common chains were less clonally expanded than HLA-associated TCR beta chains, a later analysis showed.

With 60 Vbeta and 13 Jbeta primers, the PCR was carried out. TCRdb's copy holds only in-frame clones and misses some; the assay was immunoSEQ multiplex PCR. Of approximately 73,000 clones in the sample, approximately 57% were seen once. Trimming cost V 4 bases and J 4 bases; bases outside gene matches: 16. This CDR3 has 18 amino acids. Germline CDR1 is SNHLY and CDR2 is FYNNEI. The receptor was isolated from a man under 40 in good health and CMV-seropositive. The sample was PBMCs. The rearrangement uses TRBV2 and TRBJ2-1; TRBD2 aligns across 7 bases. CDR3 in amino acids: CASSVGRPGSRSYNEQFF. The CDR3 DNA is TGTGCCAGCAGTGTCGGGAGGCCGGGGAGTCGCAGTTACAATGAGCAGTTCTTC.